This TCR beta chain was sequenced in a study of blood T cell repertoires in COVID-19. CDR3 size: 14 residues. Trimming removed 1 base from V and 2 bases from J, with 7 bases in between. Germline CDR1 is SGHTA and CDR2 is FQGNSA. Using immunoSEQ multiplex PCR, the repertoire was profiled, and TCRdb retains in-frame clones only, with some absent. The sample carries approximately 130,000 clones, 87% recorded once. The chain uses TRBV7-2 and TRBJ2-3, with D maybe TRBD2 (5 bases). The sample comprised peripheral blood. This clonotype was sampled from a man aged 50 to 60 with active COVID-19. The CDR3 spells CASSLDGVTDTQYF. CDR3 sequence (DNA): TGTGCCAGCAGCTTAGACGGGGTCACAGATACGCAGTATTTT.